This T cell receptor beta chain comes out of a study of blood T cells in healthy people across ages (dated by TCRdb to about 2015). Study-level background: In model experiments, template switching captured about one uniquely barcoded TCR beta cDNA molecule for every two T cells. To avoid experimental bias, donors of different ages were randomly spread across the sequencing lanes. To track age-related changes in TCR beta repertoire diversity, the study relied on deep sequencing normalized with unique cDNA molecular identifiers. The donors were divided into four age groups: young (average around 16 years), middle-aged (about 41), aged (approximately 62) and long-lived (82). Two additional independent replicas of 1 million unique cDNA reads from the same blood draw were analyzed for two donors (one aged 18 to 30 and one aged 80 or older). Study-wide conclusions, independent of this receptor: Compared with the aged group, the long-lived group had more naive CD4+ T cells, fewer expanded clones and increased TCR diversity, suggesting age selection. Estimates of total diversity based on one million sequenced T cells were regarded as lower bounds and as underestimates. Observed TCR beta diversity per million T cells fell roughly linearly with age, and a significant reduction was already apparent by age roughly 41. Conclusive comparison of naive and antigen-experienced compartments was prevented by the profiling of bulk unsorted PBMCs. The percentage of naive T cells measured by flow cytometry correlated strongly with observed TCR beta diversity. Because the CMV infection status of the donors was unknown, age-related changes in expanded clonotypes may potentially have been confounded.

Receptor libraries were prepared by 5' RACE. The instrument given in TCRdb is Illumina HiSeq 2500. A second PCR of about 6 to 12 cycles was run with a J-beta primer mix and a sample-barcoded 5' primer. A template-switch 5' adaptor carrying 12 random nucleotides introduced a unique molecular identifier onto each TCR beta cDNA molecule. At least 3 million CDR3-containing paired-end reads were obtained from each sample. All of the RNA was converted into first-strand cDNA using the Mint cDNA synthesis kit, with a TRBC-specific oligonucleotide serving as the primer. Following uracil-DNA glycosylase treatment, all cDNA underwent a first 18-cycle PCR with the universal primers M1SS and BC2_uni_R. In the original analysis: For normalization, 1 million high-quality reads, each with a distinct molecular identifier, were randomly selected from each sample. Reads sharing molecular identifiers were discarded rather than binned into consensus sequences. MiTCR, with a Q25 quality threshold and the strictest error-elimination algorithm, was used for CDR3 identification, clonotype clustering and error correction. Lower-bound total TCR beta diversity was estimated with a nonparametric unseen species model using Euler transformation. TCRdb ran its own pipeline on the public reads, namely fastp trimming at Q25 and MiXCR clone calling, and kept in-frame beta chains. All rows with the same CDR3 protein become a single entry with the most common DNA and genes. It is TCRdb's table, rather than the study itself, that gives the V and J calls and clone size. In all, the sample holds over 600,000 distinct CDR3 sequences, and about 42% of those were seen once. The ten biggest clones cover about a sixth of the sample.

Trimming takes 0 bases from V and 8 bases from J, and the germline ends sit 10 bases apart. CDR1 is given as SGHDN and CDR2 as FVKESK, both from the germline V gene. From its cysteine to its phenylalanine, the CDR3 spans 13 amino acids. Only CDR3 DNA is held: 39 bases, read in frame from base 1. With regard to this clonotype: What this receptor recognizes is not known. Base qualities were left out, and no much larger clone turns up one base away.

The 35 to 40 donors, aged about 6 to 95 years, were systemically healthy Caucasian individuals from Russia. Each donor gave ten milliliters of peripheral blood, collected into EDTA-treated Vacutainer tubes. Ficoll-Paque density-gradient centrifugation was used to isolate PBMCs, with at least 7 million per sample. Total RNA, at least 6 micrograms per sample, was extracted from PBMCs with Trizol reagent. Naive CD45RAhigh/CD27high T cell percentages were measured by flow cytometry on a PBMC aliquot from every donor. This receptor was obtained from a man older than 75 in good health. Sequences were obtained from blood. The rearranged segments are TRBV14 and TRBJ1-2, with the D gene call left open. The DNA reads TGTGCCAGCAGCCAAGATCTTGATTGGGGCTACACCTTC. Translated, this is CASSQDLDWGYTF.